The clone carrying this T cell receptor (beta chain) occurred a few times. Its specificity is not known. The sample comes from a study of a mutant IDH1 vaccine in newly diagnosed glioma. Study details: Weeks 1, 3, 5, 7, 11, 15, 19 and 23 were when patients received their eight vaccinations. In some groups vaccination began 4-6 weeks post-radiotherapy; others received it with temozolomide. Treated patients comprised roughly 60% males and around 38% females, mean age around 40 years.

Measured with immunoSEQ multiplex PCR; TCRdb has only the in-frame clones, and not every one. This table holds about 25,000 clones, roughly 70% found once. Looked up from germline, CDR1 is SGDLS and CDR2 is YYNGEE. CDR3 length: 17 residues. Trimming removed 0 bases from V and 0 bases from J, with 12 bases in between. As to time point: week 11, during vaccination. Doses comprised 300 ug of mutant IDH1 20-mer peptide each, plus topical imiquimod. The material sequenced was peripheral blood mononuclear cells (PBMCs), taken from a glioma patient whose treatment included an IDH1 peptide vaccine. The chain couples TRBV9 to TRBJ1-4; D is unclear. This receptor was obtained from a man aged 18 to 30 with glioma. Some clones in this sample may be carry-over from other donors' samples. For the CDR3, the DNA is TGTGCCAGCAGCGTAGAATCTCTCGGCTCAACTAATGAAAAACTGTTTTTT. Its translation: CASSVESLGSTNEKLFF. The full variable domain, completed using reference TRBV9 and TRBJ1-4, is DSGVTQTPKHLITATGQRVTLRCSPRSGDLSVYWYQQSLDQGLQFLIQYYNGEERAKGNILERFSAQQFPDLHSELNLSSLELGDSALYFCASSVESLGSTNEKLFFGSGTQLSVL.